Presented here are 30 T cell receptor beta chains from one specimen sequenced in a study of blood T cell repertoires in COVID-19. Sequenced by immunoSEQ multiplex PCR; TCRdb stores in-frame clones only, minus some. Among roughly 180,000 clones, around 86% were seen once, and the ten largest hold less than 3.5%. What was sequenced was peripheral blood. These receptors originate from a woman aged 25 to 39 with active or convalescent COVID-19.

The CDR3 spells CASSASGQVLSPRDGYTF. The CDR3 region has the DNA TGTGCCAGCAGCGCCTCCGGACAGGTACTCTCTCCCCGCGATGGCTACACCTTC. V and J are TRBV7-2 and TRBJ1-2, with 7 bases matching TRBD1. There are 18 residues in the CDR3. V lost 5 bases and J lost 6; bases outside the gene matches: 21. Germline V CDR1 and CDR2: SGHTA, FQGNSA.

This clone was seen just once. The chain combines TRBV7-9 with TRBJ2-7; no clear D. The V end was cut by 1 base, the J end by 3 bases, with 7 bases between. This CDR3 spans 13 amino acids. In germline, CDR1 is SEHNR, CDR2 FQNEAQ (reference sequence). CDR3 sequence: CASSLVTVYEQYF. The CDR3 region has the DNA TGTGCCAGCAGCTTAGTTACAGTCTACGAGCAGTACTTC.

V and J are TRBV7-6 and TRBJ1-1, with D possibly TRBD1 on 6 matching bases. The V gene lost 5 bases and the J gene lost 6 bases, with 13 bases spanning the gap. Germline V gene data show CDR1 as SGHVS and CDR2 as FNYEAQ. CDR3 length equals 13 residues. CDR3 protein: CASSPLQGAEAFF. CDR3 nucleotide sequence: TGTGCCAGCAGCCCATTACAGGGTGCTGAAGCTTTCTTT.

V gene TRBV6-5 combines with J gene TRBJ2-3; 10 bases agree with TRBD1. Trimming at V came to 6 bases and at J to 4 bases, leaving 1 base not matched to a gene. Germline V lookup: CDR1 MNHEY, CDR2 SVGAGI. The CDR3 spans 13 residues. This CDR3 is CASRGTGADTQYF. The CDR3 DNA reads as TGTGCCAGCAGGGGGACAGGGGCAGATACGCAGTATTTT.

The CDR3 loop reads CASSMRDGGTEAFF. The CDR3 nucleotides read TGTGCCAGCAGCATGCGGGACGGGGGCACTGAAGCTTTCTTT. The V gene is TRBV6-5, the J gene TRBJ1-1, with D possibly matching TRBD1 (5 bases). The CDR3 extends over 14 amino acids. Trimming cost V 6 bases and J 4 bases, with 15 bases left between them. Germline V gives CDR1 MNHEY, CDR2 SVGAGI.

This chain links TRBV19 with TRBJ2-7, with D maybe TRBD1 (6 bases). V was cut by 7 bases and J by 6 bases, with 16 bases left in between. The CDR3 runs 13 residues. Germline assignment: CDR1 LNHDA and CDR2 SQIVND (reference sequence). CDR3 amino acids: CASKAVGTLEQYF. CDR3 bases: TGTGCCAGTAAAGCCGTCGGGACACTCGAGCAGTACTTC.

The V call is TRBV27, the J call TRBJ1-4, with D maybe TRBD1 (6 bases). This CDR3 is 21 amino acids long. Germline V gives CDR1 MNHEY, CDR2 SMNVEV (reference sequence). V was shortened by 5 bases and J by 6 bases, with 34 bases between the two germline ends. The CDR3 coding sequence is TGTGCCAGCAGTCCTAATGCTTTCTCAGGGGAAGGTTATACCCGAGATGAAAAACTGTTTTTT. It codes for CASSPNAFSGEGYTRDEKLFF. The variable domain in full, completed from reference TRBV27 and TRBJ1-4, reads EAQVTQNPRYLITVTGKKLTVTCSQNMNHEYMSWYRQDPGLGLRQIYYSMNVEVTDKGDVPEGYKVSRKEKRNFPLILESPSPNQTSLYFCASSPNAFSGEGYTRDEKLFFGSGTQLSVL.

This sequence joins TRBV12-5 and TRBJ1-1, with no clear D. The V end was cut by 8 bases, the J end by 6 bases, with 13 bases between. Germline V gene data show CDR1 as LGHNT and CDR2 as FRNRAP. The CDR3 covers 12 residues. CDR3 residues: CASRRAGAEAFF. CDR3 in DNA: TGTGCTAGTCGGCGGGCCGGGGCTGAAGCTTTCTTT.

V and J are TRBV6-6 and TRBJ2-7; D is possibly TRBD1 (5 bases). CDR1 is MNHNY, CDR2 SVGAGI, per germline (reference sequence). The V and J ends lost 6 bases and 0 bases respectively, with 12 bases between them. CDR3 size: 14 residues. CDR3 in amino acids: CASSNGQGSYEQYF. CDR3 DNA sequence: TGTGCCAGCAGCAATGGGCAGGGCTCCTACGAGCAGTACTTC.

The CDR3 protein is CASSYGTGLNREQYF. In DNA form, the CDR3 reads TGTGCCAGCAGTTACGGGACAGGGTTAAATCGGGAGCAGTACTTC. The chain joins TRBV6-9 to TRBJ2-7; 9 bases fit TRBD1. CDR3 size: 15 residues. The V segment lost 3 bases and the J segment 7 bases; nucleotides outside the gene matches: 10. Germline CDR1 MNHGY, CDR2 SVAAGI.

The chain has TRBV29-1 and TRBJ2-3; the D gene is possibly TRBD2 (5 bases). V was shortened by 6 bases and J by 5 bases, with 15 bases between the two germline ends. Germline V CDR1 and CDR2: SQVTM, ANQGSEA. This CDR3 has 13 amino acids. This CDR3 reads CSVPRVVGDTQYF. The CDR3 DNA sequence: TGCAGCGTCCCGAGGGTGGTGGGAGATACGCAGTATTTT.

The chain has TRBV9 and TRBJ2-3; D not resolved. This CDR3 has 14 residues. CDR1 SGDLS and CDR2 YYNGEE come from the germline V gene. V lost 2 bases to trimming and J lost 0 bases, with 7 bases between them. This chain's CDR3 is CASSVVSSTDTQYF. CDR3 sequence (DNA): TGTGCCAGCAGCGTTGTTTCGAGCACAGATACGCAGTATTTT. Based on the CDR3 plus reference TRBV9 and TRBJ2-3, the full variable domain is DSGVTQTPKHLITATGQRVTLRCSPRSGDLSVYWYQQSLDQGLQFLIQYYNGEERAKGNILERFSAQQFPDLHSELNLSSLELGDSALYFCASSVVSSTDTQYFGPGTRLTVL.

The rearrangement links TRBV29-1 to TRBJ1-2; D is perhaps TRBD1 (6 bases). V lost 6 bases to trimming and J lost 5 bases, with 10 bases between them. Germline V gene sequence: CDR1 SQVTM, CDR2 ANQGSEA. The CDR3 loop spans 11 amino acids. The CDR3 reads CSVSDSYGYTF. The CDR3, as DNA: TGCAGCGTCTCGGACAGTTATGGCTACACCTTC.

This clone appeared a few times. The genes are TRBV28 and TRBJ1-6; D remains ambiguous. The CDR3 extends over 13 amino acids. Germline V lookup: CDR1 MDHEN, CDR2 SYDVKM. Trimming pared 6 bases from V and 7 bases from J, leaving 10 bases between. The CDR3 is CASSPSRNSPLHF. As DNA, the CDR3 is TGTGCCAGCAGCCCTTCGCGCAATTCACCCCTCCACTTT.

The chain recombines TRBV2 with TRBJ1-5; D not certain. There are 13 residues in the CDR3. Germline lookup yields CDR1 SNHLY and CDR2 FYNNEI. Trimming removed 1 base at V and 7 bases at J, with 8 bases between. The CDR3 bases are TGTGCCAGCAGTGAAGGGGCCCAACAGCCCCAGCATTTT. This sequence encodes CASSEGAQQPQHF.

The gene calls are TRBV7-9 and TRBJ2-1; no clear D gene. Trimming took off 0 bases at V and 6 bases at J, with 6 bases between the two ends. CDR3 length: 13 residues. CDR1 SEHNR and CDR2 FQNEAQ come from the germline V gene (reference sequence). DNA of the CDR3: TGTGCCAGCAGCTTAGCCCCGTTCAATGAGCAGTTCTTC. This codes for CASSLAPFNEQFF.

About this clone itself: The sample holds other DNA sequences that translate to the same CDR3. The CDR3 DNA reads TGTGCCTGGACCGGACAGGGGGCTAGCAATCAGCCCCAGCATTTT. Translated, it gives CAWTGQGASNQPQHF. The V call is TRBV30, the J call TRBJ1-5, with TRBD1 matching over 11 bases. Germline-derived CDR1 and CDR2 are GTSNPN and SVGIG (reference sequence). Trimming at V came to 4 bases and at J to 0 bases, leaving 2 bases not matched to a gene. This CDR3 comprises 15 residues. Drawing the rest from reference TRBV30 and TRBJ1-5, the complete variable domain is SQTIHQWPATLVQPVGSPLSLECTVEGTSNPNLYWYRQAAGRGLQLLFYSVGIGQISSEVPQNLSASRPQDRQFILSSKKLLLSDSGFYLCAWTGQGASNQPQHFGDGTRLSIL.

J is TRBJ2-3 and V is TRBV7-2; TRBD2 agrees at 12 bases. The CDR3 is 16 residues long. Germline lookup yields CDR1 SGHTA and CDR2 FQGNSA. The V segment lost 6 bases and the J segment 5 bases; nucleotides outside the gene matches: 9. CDR3 loop: CASSNRLAGVEDTQYF. DNA of the CDR3: TGTGCCAGCAGTAATAGACTAGCGGGAGTTGAAGATACGCAGTATTTT.

This clone was observed a handful of times. The V gene is TRBV10-3, the J gene TRBJ2-7; TRBD1 agrees at 8 bases. With V trimmed by 6 bases and J by 1 base, 8 bases remained unmatched. The V gene's germline CDR1 is ENHRY and CDR2 SYGVKD. This CDR3 is 15 amino acids long. The chain's CDR3 is CAIRPTGGTSYEQYF. Here the CDR3 DNA reads TGTGCCATCAGACCTACAGGGGGTACGTCCTACGAGCAGTACTTC.

Here the CDR3 DNA reads TGTGCCAGCAGCCAAGTTGAGGGAGGCCCCGGGGAGCTGTTTTTT. This sequence encodes CASSQVEGGPGELFF. The rearrangement links TRBV4-2 to TRBJ2-2, with a tentative D call TRBD2 (6 bases). This CDR3 has 15 amino acids. Between the trimmed V and J ends, which lost 1 base and 6 bases, there was a span of 12 bases. In germline, CDR1 is LGHNA, CDR2 YNFKEQ.

CDR3 protein: CASEAGASTDTQYF. For the CDR3, the DNA is TGCGCCAGCGAAGCGGGGGCTAGCACAGATACGCAGTATTTT. V usage is TRBV5-1 and J usage is TRBJ2-3; 8 nucleotides align to TRBD2. After removal of 7 bases from V and 0 bases from J, the junction contained 4 bases not matched to a gene. Looked up from germline, CDR1 is SGHRS and CDR2 is YFSETQ. This CDR3 spans 14 amino acids.

The chain is built from TRBV28 and TRBJ2-3, with a possible D match to TRBD1 (5 bases). Germline assignment: CDR1 MDHEN and CDR2 SYDVKM. Trimming pared 7 bases from V and 3 bases from J, leaving 8 bases between. CDR3 size: 12 residues. CDR3 amino acids: CASTTGTDTQYF. DNA for the CDR3: TGTGCCAGCACTACAGGAACAGATACGCAGTATTTT.

The chain couples TRBV19 to TRBJ2-5; TRBD2 aligns across 10 bases. Trimming took 6 bases from V and 5 from J; bases not matched to a gene: 15. This CDR3 region has 17 residues. Germline V gives CDR1 LNHDA, CDR2 SQIVND (reference sequence). CDR3 coding DNA: TGTGCCAGTAGCGCCCCGGGGGCTAGCGGGAGTTATGAGACCCAGTACTTC. This gives the protein CASSAPGASGSYETQYF.

This clone was recorded once. The V gene is TRBV30, the J gene TRBJ1-5, with no clear D. The V end lost 3 bases, the J end lost 0 bases, and 12 bases lay between the germline ends. Germline V gene data show CDR1 as GTSNPN and CDR2 as SVGIG (reference sequence). The CDR3 is 15 residues long. The CDR3 loop reads CAWRGGSYSNQPQHF. CDR3 nucleotides: TGTGCCTGGAGGGGAGGGTCCTATAGCAATCAGCCCCAGCATTTT.

The V and J genes are TRBV7-9 and TRBJ2-7; 11 bases are shared with TRBD2. This CDR3 is built from 16 residues. The junction had 9 bases not matched to a gene; V was cut back by 5 bases and J by 3 bases. From germline, CDR1 is SEHNR and CDR2 FQNEAQ (reference sequence). The CDR3 DNA sequence: TGTGCCAGCAGCGCCCGTAGCGGGAGGGCCGGCTACGAGCAGTACTTC. Protein: CASSARSGRAGYEQYF.

The chain combines TRBV7-2 with TRBJ1-1, with D possibly matching TRBD1 (6 bases). The CDR3 is 13 residues long. Germline V gene lookup returns CDR1 SGHTA and CDR2 FQGNSA. Trimming left V 3 bases short and J 3 bases short, with 8 bases between. The CDR3 region has the DNA TGTGCCAGCAGCTTCAACAGGGACACTGAAGCTTTCTTT. It encodes CASSFNRDTEAFF.

As concerns this clone: The sample has other DNA sequences that encode this CDR3 too. The chain couples TRBV19 to TRBJ1-6, with D hard to call. The CDR3 extends over 12 amino acids. The ends were cut back, 3 bases at V and 9 bases at J, with 6 bases in the middle. The germline V gene has CDR1 LNHDA and CDR2 SQIVND (reference sequence). This CDR3 is CASSISSSPLHF. The CDR3 nucleotides read TGTGCCAGTAGTATTTCCAGTTCACCCCTCCACTTT.

The V call is TRBV7-2, the J call TRBJ1-1; D is perhaps TRBD1 (6 bases). V lost 4 bases and J lost 0, with 9 bases in between. The CDR3 consists of 14 residues. From germline, CDR1 is SGHTA and CDR2 FQGNSA. CDR3 amino acids: CASSSTGLNTEAFF. DNA of the CDR3: TGTGCCAGCAGCTCTACAGGGCTGAACACTGAAGCTTTCTTT. The full variable domain, completed using reference TRBV7-2 and TRBJ1-1, is GAGVSQSPSNKVTEKGKDVELRCDPISGHTALYWYRQSLGQGLEFLIYFQGNSAPDKSGLPSDRFSAERTGGSVSTLTIQRTQQEDSAVYLCASSSTGLNTEAFFGQGTRLTVV.

The chain joins TRBV4-2 to TRBJ1-4; 7 nucleotides agree with TRBD1. The germline V gene encodes CDR1 LGHNA and CDR2 YNFKEQ. The V segment lost 0 bases and the J segment 6 bases; nucleotides outside the gene matches: 7. The CDR3 spans 16 residues. Here the CDR3 reads CASSQDRGGGDEKLFF. CDR3 nucleotides: TGTGCCAGCAGCCAAGATCGAGGGGGCGGTGATGAAAAACTGTTTTTT.

This clone was observed once. V and J are TRBV5-5 and TRBJ2-7; D possibly corresponds to TRBD1 (7 bases). Germline assignment: CDR1 SGHKS and CDR2 YYEKEE (reference sequence). The CDR3 extends over 16 amino acids. With 0 bases removed from V and 4 bases from J, the gap between germline ends came to 17 bases. As DNA, the CDR3 is TGTGCCAGCAGCTTGGCCTTCGGGCAGGGGGGATACGAGCAGTACTTC. This codes for CASSLAFGQGGYEQYF.